The 18 T cell receptor beta chains given below trace back to one sample, sequenced in a study of long-term antiretroviral therapy in people with HIV. They ran version v3.0 of the immunoSEQ assay at survey level. Libraries were prepared by immunoSEQ multiplex PCR; TCRdb keeps only in-frame clonotypes and omits some of them. Found here are tens of thousands of clones, 75% to 90% of them singletons; the top ten hold approximately 7.8%. Sequenced here: unsorted PBMCs, sampled 0.3 years after starting antiretroviral therapy. The receptor set was obtained from a man aged 35-49 years with HIV.

V and J are TRBV9 and TRBJ1-1; the D is unclear. The CDR3 runs 13 residues. The V gene lost 0 bases and the J gene lost 8 bases, with 11 bases spanning the gap. Germline assignment: CDR1 SGDLS and CDR2 YYNGEE. The CDR3 bases are TGTGCCAGCAGCGTAGGAGGAGGACGGGAAGCTTTCTTT. Protein: CASSVGGGREAFF.

This clone appeared a few times. The chain recombines TRBV4-2 with TRBJ2-7, with 9 bases that match TRBD1. V trimming: 0 bases; J trimming: 7 bases; junction bases outside the gene matches: 10. CDR1 LGHNA and CDR2 YNFKEQ come from the germline V gene. The CDR3 length is 16 residues. The CDR3 DNA sequence: TGTGCCAGCAGCCAAGATCCGGGACAGGGTAACATTGAGCAGTACTTC. As protein: CASSQDPGQGNIEQYF.

This sequence joins TRBV6-5 and TRBJ2-7; D possibly corresponds to TRBD1 (6 bases). CDR1 is MNHEY, CDR2 SVGAGI, per germline. The V and J ends lost 5 bases and 4 bases respectively, with 12 bases between them. CDR3 size: 13 residues. The CDR3 protein is CASSETTGYEQYF. The DNA for the CDR3 is TGTGCCAGCAGTGAAACGACAGGTTACGAGCAGTACTTC.

This clone was observed a single time. The rearrangement joins TRBV18 to TRBJ2-1, with D perhaps TRBD2 (5 bases). Trimming took 4 bases from V and 2 from J, leaving 15 bases between them. CDR1 KGHSH and CDR2 LQKENI come from the germline V gene. The CDR3 covers 16 residues. This CDR3 is CASSLPYERAYNEQFF. The CDR3 DNA reads TGTGCCAGCTCACTACCCTATGAGAGGGCCTACAATGAGCAGTTCTTC.

This clone was detected only once. The V and J genes are TRBV7-9 and TRBJ1-4, with D unclear. V shed 6 bases and J shed 3 bases, with 8 bases lying between them. The length of the CDR3 is 13 residues. Germline V CDR1 and CDR2: SEHNR, FQNEAQ (reference sequence). The CDR3 spells CASRRSSNEKLFF. CDR3 DNA: TGTGCCAGCAGGAGATCGTCTAATGAAAAACTGTTTTTT.

The chain carries TRBV10-3 and TRBJ2-2; the D is unclear. Trimming left V 6 bases short and J 3 bases short, with 5 bases between. This CDR3 has 12 residues. Looked up from germline, CDR1 is ENHRY and CDR2 is SYGVKD. The CDR3, as DNA: TGTGCCATCAGAGTTTACACCGGGGAGCTGTTTTTT. Translated: CAIRVYTGELFF.

The V and J genes are TRBV9 and TRBJ2-2; a weak D match, TRBD1 (5 bases). V was trimmed by 2 bases and J by 0 bases, leaving 11 bases between them. CDR3 length: 16 amino acids. From germline, CDR1 is SGDLS and CDR2 YYNGEE. CDR3 DNA sequence: TGTGCCAGCAGCGTGATGACAGACCCGAACACCGGGGAGCTGTTTTTT. This gives the protein CASSVMTDPNTGELFF.

The rearrangement links TRBV7-2 to TRBJ2-5; TRBD2 is a possible D gene (6 bases). Germline assignment: CDR1 SGHTA and CDR2 FQGNSA. The CDR3 is made up of 14 amino acids. Trimming removed 1 base from V and 1 base from J, with 7 bases in between. The CDR3 is CASSLGGVQETQYF. The CDR3 coding sequence is TGTGCCAGCAGCTTAGGGGGGGTCCAAGAGACCCAGTACTTC.

This clone was picked up a small number of times. V gene TRBV7-9 combines with J gene TRBJ1-4; D remains unclear. This CDR3 contains 14 residues. Germline CDR1 SEHNR, CDR2 FQNEAQ (reference sequence). Trimming stripped 7 bases from V and 6 bases from J, with 15 bases between. This CDR3 reads CASTNLAGDEKLFF. DNA for the CDR3: TGTGCCAGCACAAACCTCGCCGGGGATGAAAAACTGTTTTTT.

This chain links TRBV9 with TRBJ2-7; 7 nucleotides agree with TRBD2. The CDR3 extends over 14 amino acids. Trimming took 4 bases from V and 3 from J; bases not matched to a gene: 7. Germline lookup yields CDR1 SGDLS and CDR2 YYNGEE. This CDR3 reads CASSPGTTLYEQYF. CDR3 nucleotide sequence: TGTGCCAGCAGCCCCGGGACTACCCTCTACGAGCAGTACTTC.

This chain links TRBV6-5 with TRBJ1-4; D possibly corresponds to TRBD1 (5 bases). CDR1 MNHEY and CDR2 SVGAGI come from the germline V gene. This CDR3 is built from 15 residues. V shed 5 bases and J shed 8 bases, with 18 bases lying between them. The CDR3 DNA sequence: TGTGCCAGCAGTCCACCCGGGACCAGTGGAGAAAAACTGTTTTTT. This gives the protein CASSPPGTSGEKLFF.

A single count supports this clone. The V call is TRBV5-4, the J call TRBJ2-5; D may match TRBD1 or TRBD2 (5 bases each). The ends were cut back, 2 bases at V and 5 bases at J, with 16 bases in the middle. Germline values: CDR1 SGHNT, CDR2 YYREEE (reference sequence). This CDR3 contains 15 residues. In DNA form, the CDR3 reads TGTGCCAGCAGCTTCGTAGGGACCAGCTGGGAGACCCAGTACTTC. Translation: CASSFVGTSWETQYF.

Only a few counts were recorded for this clone. The gene calls are TRBV28 and TRBJ2-7; TRBD2 matches at 10 bases. Germline lookup yields CDR1 MDHEN and CDR2 SYDVKM. This CDR3 region has 15 residues. The V segment lost 7 bases and the J segment 4 bases; nucleotides outside the gene matches: 10. CDR3 DNA sequence: TGTGCCAGCACCCGTTTGGGGACTAGCGAGTACGAGCAGTACTTC. Translation: CASTRLGTSEYEQYF.

The chain carries TRBV29-1 and TRBJ2-7; 7 bases map to TRBD1. Germline loops: CDR1 SQVTM, CDR2 ANQGSEA. The CDR3 spans 13 residues. The junction had 7 bases not matched to a gene; V was cut back by 8 bases and J by 0 bases. CDR3 sequence (DNA): TGCAGCACCGCCACAGGGGACTCCTACGAGCAGTACTTC. It translates to CSTATGDSYEQYF.

The chain employs TRBV20-1 and TRBJ1-2; D unresolved. Germline V gene lookup returns CDR1 DFQATT and CDR2 SNEGSKA (reference sequence). The V end lost 5 bases, the J end lost 10 bases, and 14 bases lay between the germline ends. The CDR3 loop spans 11 amino acids. The CDR3 DNA is TGCAGTGCTTTTCCCCGAGACTACTACACCTTC. This gives the protein CSAFPRDYYTF.

This clone occurred a few times. The rearrangement uses TRBV4-3 and TRBJ1-1, with a possible D match to TRBD1 (6 bases). CDR1 LGHNA and CDR2 YSLEER come from the germline V gene. The CDR3 spans 14 residues. Trimming left V 0 bases short and J 1 base short, with 6 bases between. The CDR3 DNA sequence: TGCGCCAGCAGCCAAGAGACAGGGAACACTGAAGCTTTCTTT. Amino acids: CASSQETGNTEAFF.

The V call is TRBV19, the J call TRBJ1-2, with a tentative D call TRBD1 (6 bases). V was shortened by 5 bases and J by 6 bases, with 10 bases between the two germline ends. The CDR3 extends over 12 amino acids. In germline, CDR1 is LNHDA, CDR2 SQIVND (reference sequence). CDR3: CASSGGLDGYTF. DNA for the CDR3: TGTGCCAGTAGTGGGGGGCTGGATGGCTACACCTTC.

This clone has only a few counts. The rearrangement uses TRBV6-5 and TRBJ2-7, with D possibly called TRBD1 or TRBD2 (5 bases each). The length of the CDR3 is 13 residues. Per the germline V gene, CDR1 is MNHEY and CDR2 is SVGAGI. V lost 6 bases and J lost 2, with 11 bases in between. The CDR3, as DNA: TGTGCCAGCAGGCACCGGGACGCCTACGAGCAGTACTTC. It translates to CASRHRDAYEQYF.